These 23 T cell receptor beta chains were all obtained from the same sample, sequenced in a study of T-cell memory formation after mild COVID-19. TCRdb re-derived calls from the 5' RACE reads in MiXCR, one entry per CDR3 protein. The sample lists over 350,000 distinct CDR3 sequences, about a sixth occurring once. Sample: PBMCs or a T cell subset sorted from them (not recorded which). The receptors stem from a man between 18 and 29 years old who had mild COVID-19 (a few samples of this study predate the infection). Cell type and time point are not known.

The chain links TRBV5-1 to TRBJ2-7; 7 bases agree with TRBD1. The germline V gene has CDR1 SGHRS and CDR2 YFSETQ. With V trimmed by 7 bases and J by 7 bases, 11 bases remained unmatched. The length of the CDR3 is 13 residues. The CDR3 coding sequence is TGCGCCAGCCGATTCGGGACAGCACGGGAGCAGTACTTC. This translates into CASRFGTAREQYF. Full variable domain (outside the CDR3, taken from reference TRBV5-1 and TRBJ2-7): KAGVTQTPRYLIKTRGQQVTLSCSPISGHRSVSWYQQTPGQGLQFLFEYFSETQRNKGNFPGRFSGRQFSNSRSEMNVSTLELGDSALYLCASRFGTAREQYFGPGTRLTVT.

This chain joins TRBV29-1 and TRBJ1-5; TRBD1 aligns across 10 bases. Germline CDR1 and CDR2: SQVTM and ANQGSEA. V lost 6 bases to trimming and J lost 7 bases; unmatched junction nucleotides: 3. The CDR3 length is 12 residues. The CDR3 here is CSVGTGDQPQHF. The DNA for the CDR3 is TGCAGCGTGGGGACAGGGGACCAGCCCCAGCATTTT.

This clonotype has more than one count but fewer than ten. The chain links TRBV7-6 to TRBJ2-5; unclear D gene. This CDR3 has 14 amino acids. The germline V gene has CDR1 SGHVS and CDR2 FNYEAQ. Trimming left V 1 base short and J 1 base short, with 7 bases between. Here the CDR3 reads CASSLEGSQETQYF. CDR3 sequence (DNA): TGTGCCAGCAGCTTAGAGGGTTCCCAAGAGACCCAGTACTTC. Using reference TRBV7-6 and TRBJ2-5 for the parts outside the CDR3, the full variable domain is GAGVSQSPRYKVTKRGQDVALRCDPISGHVSLYWYRQALGQGPEFLTYFNYEAQQDKSGLPNDRFSAERPEGSISTLTIQRTEQRDSAMYRCASSLEGSQETQYFGPGTRLLVL.

J is TRBJ1-2 and V is TRBV6-5; D uncertain. This CDR3 contains 12 residues. Looked up from germline, CDR1 is MNHEY and CDR2 is SVGAGI. The germline V and J ends were trimmed by 6 bases and 4 bases, with 9 bases remaining between them. The CDR3 DNA is TGTGCCAGCAGCCGTCCATCCTATGGCTACACCTTC. Translated, it gives CASSRPSYGYTF.

This clonotype was found a few times. V gene TRBV5-6 combines with J gene TRBJ2-1; 7 nucleotides line up with TRBD2. The germline gives CDR1 SGHDT, CDR2 YYEEEE. CDR3 size: 15 residues. The J segment lost 2 bases and the V segment lost 1 base, leaving 3 bases of the junction unmatched. The CDR3 DNA sequence: TGTGCCAGCAGCTTGAGGGACTATACCTACAATGAGCAGTTCTTC. Its protein product is CASSLRDYTYNEQFF. The full variable domain, rest sourced from reference TRBV5-6 and TRBJ2-1, is DAGVTQSPTHLIKTRGQQVTLRCSPKSGHDTVSWYQQALGQGPQFIFQYYEEEERQRGNFPDRFSGHQFPNYSSELNVNALLLGDSALYLCASSLRDYTYNEQFFGPGTRLTVL.

The rearrangement joins TRBV20-1 to TRBJ2-7; D is unclear. The CDR3 spans 12 residues. V was clipped by 4 bases and J by 2 bases, with 9 bases between them. Germline V gives CDR1 DFQATT, CDR2 SNEGSKA (reference sequence). CDR3: CSATPGAYEQYF. The CDR3 region has the DNA TGCAGTGCTACTCCCGGAGCCTACGAGCAGTACTTC.

V gene TRBV6-6 combines with J gene TRBJ2-2; D gene ambiguous. CDR1 MNHNY and CDR2 SVGAGI come from the germline V gene (reference sequence). The CDR3 contains 14 residues. V lost 2 bases, J lost 3 bases, and 7 bases lay in between. The CDR3 reads CASSYAGDTGELFF. In nucleotides, the CDR3 is TGTGCCAGCAGTTACGCCGGAGACACCGGGGAGCTGTTTTTT.

In this sample, this clonotype turned up a few times. The chain is built from TRBV7-9 and TRBJ1-1; unclear D gene. Between the trimmed V and J ends, which lost 0 bases and 4 bases, there was a span of 18 bases. The germline CDR1 and CDR2 sequences are SEHNR and FQNEAQ (reference sequence). The CDR3 length is 17 residues. In DNA form, the CDR3 reads TGTGCCAGCAGCTTAGCGAAAACCACCGATATGGTCACTGAAGCTTTCTTT. This codes for CASSLAKTTDMVTEAFF.

This sequence joins TRBV18 and TRBJ1-3; possibly TRBD1 for D (6 bases). The CDR3 consists of 15 residues. V gave up 3 bases and J gave up 2 bases, with 11 bases separating them. Germline CDR1 is KGHSH and CDR2 is LQKENI. The CDR3 DNA sequence: TGTGCCAGCTCACCCGTCTACAGGGCTGGAAACACCATATATTTT. Translation: CASSPVYRAGNTIYF.

This clonotype appeared a few times. The chain links TRBV6-1 to TRBJ2-7, with a weak D call TRBD1 (5 bases). This CDR3 has 12 residues. The germline V and J ends were trimmed by 2 bases and 6 bases, with 8 bases remaining between them. Per the germline V gene, CDR1 is MNHNS and CDR2 is SASEGT. CDR3 region: CASSEQGAEQYF. As DNA, the CDR3 is TGTGCCAGCAGTGAACAGGGTGCCGAGCAGTACTTC.

The chain is built from TRBV20-1 and TRBJ2-3; 11 nucleotides line up with TRBD2. Germline assignment: CDR1 DFQATT and CDR2 SNEGSKA (reference sequence). CDR3 size: 12 residues. Unmatched junction bases numbered 1, after V lost 2 bases and J lost 9 bases. This CDR3 reads CSARTSGGTQYF. The CDR3, as DNA: TGCAGTGCTAGAACTAGCGGGGGCACGCAGTATTTT.

This clonotype appeared many times. V and J are TRBV15 and TRBJ2-3; no clear D. The germline CDR1 and CDR2 sequences are LNHNV and YYDKDF (reference sequence). V was shortened by 0 bases and J by 2 bases, with 0 bases between the two germline ends. The CDR3 extends over 12 amino acids. CDR3 DNA sequence: TGTGCCACCAGCAGAGACACAGATACGCAGTATTTT. This gives the protein CATSRDTDTQYF. Filled out from reference TRBV15 and TRBJ2-3, the complete variable domain reads DAMVIQNPRYQVTQFGKPVTLSCSQTLNHNVMYWYQQKSSQAPKLLFHYYDKDFNNEADTPDNFQSRRPNTSFCFLDIRSPGLGDTAMYLCATSRDTDTQYFGPGTRLTVL.

The chain couples TRBV12-3 or TRBV12-4 to TRBJ1-4; D gene ambiguous. Between the trimmed V and J ends, which lost 3 bases and 6 bases, there was a span of 11 bases. The CDR3 has 14 residues. Here the CDR3 reads CASSFAGRDEKLFF. The CDR3 DNA reads as TGTGCCAGCAGTTTTGCGGGCCGGGATGAAAAACTGTTTTTT.

The chain couples TRBV6-2 or TRBV6-3 to TRBJ2-7; D gene ambiguous. Germline CDR1 is MNHEY and CDR2 is SVGEGT. The CDR3 length is 12 residues. Trimming pared 3 bases from V and 3 bases from J, leaving 6 bases between. The DNA of the CDR3 is TGTGCCAGCAGTTATTGGTTCTACGAGCAGTACTTC. Its translation is CASSYWFYEQYF.

This clonotype was counted between two and nine times. The CDR3 protein is CSARDVTGQASYGYTF. The CDR3, as DNA: TGCAGTGCTAGAGATGTGACCGGACAGGCGAGCTATGGCTACACCTTC. The chain couples TRBV20-1 to TRBJ1-2; 7 positions agree with TRBD1. The V gene end was trimmed by 0 bases and the J gene end by 4 bases; junction bases not matched to a gene: 11. Germline loops: CDR1 DFQATT, CDR2 SNEGSKA (reference sequence). This CDR3 contains 16 residues.

This clonotype was seen more than once but under ten times. The chain has TRBV7-3 and TRBJ2-5, with D unclear. Germline values: CDR1 SGHTA, CDR2 FQGTGA. The CDR3 spans 13 residues. Deletions cut 6 bases from V and 2 bases from J, with 10 bases between. CDR3 in amino acids: CASSTGPQETQYF. In DNA form, the CDR3 reads TGTGCCAGCAGTACCGGACCGCAAGAGACCCAGTACTTC. Filled out from reference TRBV7-3 and TRBJ2-5, the complete variable domain reads GAGVSQTPSNKVTEKGKYVELRCDPISGHTALYWYRQSLGQGPEFLIYFQGTGAADDSGLPNDRFFAVRPEGSVSTLKIQRTERGDSAVYLCASSTGPQETQYFGPGTRLLVL.

This chain uses TRBV20-1 with TRBJ2-7; TRBD1 matches 7 bases. V lost 6 bases, J lost 1 base, and 6 bases stayed unmatched. Germline CDR1 and CDR2: DFQATT and SNEGSKA (reference sequence). CDR3 size: 13 residues. DNA for the CDR3: TGCAGTGCCCTAGGGGGCGAGTCCTACGAGCAGTACTTC. Translating it yields CSALGGESYEQYF.

As for this clonotype: Relative to the germline gene, one junction end is altered; a read error may explain this. The chain uses TRBV7-9 and TRBJ1-1; D is perhaps TRBD1 (5 bases). Germline V gene lookup returns CDR1 SEHNR and CDR2 FQNEAQ (reference sequence). This CDR3 contains 14 residues. The CDR3: CASSSTAGNTQAFF. The CDR3 bases are TGTGCCAGCAGTTCCACCGCAGGGAACACTCAAGCTTTCTTT.

This clonotype has a handful of counts. The chain combines TRBV11-2 with TRBJ2-5; the D call may be TRBD1 or TRBD2 (6 bases each). V lost 3 bases to trimming and J lost 5 bases, with 13 bases between them. The CDR3 spans 14 residues. CDR1 is SGHAT, CDR2 FQNNGV, per germline. The CDR3 DNA sequence: TGTGCCAGCAGCTTGGTTTTAGGGGGGGAGACCCAGTACTTC. Translation: CASSLVLGGETQYF.

The CDR3 sequence is CASSKDPIGYSNQPQHF. CDR3 DNA: TGTGCCAGCAGCAAGGACCCTATCGGCTATAGCAATCAGCCCCAGCATTTT. V and J are TRBV7-9 and TRBJ1-5; the D is unclear. Between the trimmed V and J ends, which lost 5 bases and 0 bases, there was a span of 17 bases. The CDR3 is 17 amino acids. The germline V gene encodes CDR1 SEHNR and CDR2 FQNEAQ (reference sequence).

The chain links TRBV12-3 or TRBV12-4 to TRBJ2-3; TRBD1 matches at 7 bases. CDR3 length: 16 amino acids. With 6 bases clipped from V and 3 bases from J, the junction kept 12 bases outside the gene matches. Here the CDR3 reads CASRPQGTFGTDTQYF. The CDR3 coding sequence is TGTGCCAGCAGACCACAGGGGACATTTGGGACAGATACGCAGTATTTT.

V is TRBV6-6 and J is TRBJ1-6, with D tentatively TRBD1 (5 bases). This CDR3 contains 13 residues. Trimming left V 4 bases short and J 9 bases short, with 10 bases between. CDR1 MNHNY and CDR2 SVGAGI come from the germline V gene (reference sequence). CDR3 nucleotide sequence: TGTGCCAGCAGTTTTTCAGGGAGTTCACCCCTCCACTTT. Its protein product is CASSFSGSSPLHF.

This clonotype was counted ten times or more. The rearrangement joins TRBV7-2 to TRBJ1-4; D uncertain. CDR3 size: 13 residues. CDR1 and CDR2 (germline): SGHTA, FQGNSA. V lost 5 bases to trimming and J lost 5 bases, with 9 bases between them. The CDR3 loop reads CASSPGPNEKLFF. The CDR3 nucleotides read TGTGCCAGCAGCCCCGGGCCCAATGAAAAACTGTTTTTT.